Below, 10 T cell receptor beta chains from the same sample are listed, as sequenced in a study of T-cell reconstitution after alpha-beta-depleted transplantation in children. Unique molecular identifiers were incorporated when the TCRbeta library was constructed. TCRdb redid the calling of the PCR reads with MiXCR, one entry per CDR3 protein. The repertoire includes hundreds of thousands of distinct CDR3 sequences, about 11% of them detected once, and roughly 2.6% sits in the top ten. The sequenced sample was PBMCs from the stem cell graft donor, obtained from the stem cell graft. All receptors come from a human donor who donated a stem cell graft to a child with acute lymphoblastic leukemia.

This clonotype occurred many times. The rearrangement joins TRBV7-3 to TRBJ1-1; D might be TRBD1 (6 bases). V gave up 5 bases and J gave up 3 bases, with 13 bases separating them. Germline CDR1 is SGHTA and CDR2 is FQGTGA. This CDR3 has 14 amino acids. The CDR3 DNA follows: TGTGCCAGCAGCAAAGAGGGGGGATACACTGAAGCTTTCTTT. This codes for CASSKEGGYTEAFF. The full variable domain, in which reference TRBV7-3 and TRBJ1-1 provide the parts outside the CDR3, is GAGVSQTPSNKVTEKGKYVELRCDPISGHTALYWYRQSLGQGPEFLIYFQGTGAADDSGLPNDRFFAVRPEGSVSTLKIQRTERGDSAVYLCASSKEGGYTEAFFGQGTRLTVV.

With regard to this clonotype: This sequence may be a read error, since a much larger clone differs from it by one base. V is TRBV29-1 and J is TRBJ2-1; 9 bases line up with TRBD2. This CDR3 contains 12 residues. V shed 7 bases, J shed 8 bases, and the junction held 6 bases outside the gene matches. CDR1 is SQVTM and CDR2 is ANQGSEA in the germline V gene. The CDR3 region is CSGPSGVYEQFF. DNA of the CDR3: TGCAGCGGGCCTAGCGGGGTATATGAGCAGTTCTTC.

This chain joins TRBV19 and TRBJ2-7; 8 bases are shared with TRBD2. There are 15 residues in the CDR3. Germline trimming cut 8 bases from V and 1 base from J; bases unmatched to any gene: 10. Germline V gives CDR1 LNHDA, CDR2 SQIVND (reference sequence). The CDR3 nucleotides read TGTGCCAGTGCCTTGGGAGCGGGAGTATCCTACGAGCAGTACTTC. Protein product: CASALGAGVSYEQYF.

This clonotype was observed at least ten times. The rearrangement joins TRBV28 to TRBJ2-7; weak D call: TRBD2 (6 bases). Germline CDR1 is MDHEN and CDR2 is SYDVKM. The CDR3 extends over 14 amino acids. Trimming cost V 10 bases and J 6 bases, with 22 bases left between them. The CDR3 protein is CATQIGTQALEQYF. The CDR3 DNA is TGTGCCACTCAAATAGGGACTCAGGCCCTCGAGCAGTACTTC.

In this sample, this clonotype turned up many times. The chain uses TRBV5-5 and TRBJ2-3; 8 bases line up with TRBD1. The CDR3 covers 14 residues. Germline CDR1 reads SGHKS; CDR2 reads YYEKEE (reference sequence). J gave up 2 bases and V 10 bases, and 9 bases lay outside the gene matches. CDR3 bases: TGTGCCGGCGCCGGGACAGGATACACAGATACGCAGTATTTT. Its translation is CAGAGTGYTDTQYF.

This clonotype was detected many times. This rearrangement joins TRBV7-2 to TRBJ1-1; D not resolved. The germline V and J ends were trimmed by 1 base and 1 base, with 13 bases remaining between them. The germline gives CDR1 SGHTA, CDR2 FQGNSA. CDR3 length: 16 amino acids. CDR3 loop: CASSLGVDGPNTEAFF. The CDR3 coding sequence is TGTGCCAGCAGCTTAGGTGTAGATGGCCCGAACACTGAAGCTTTCTTT.

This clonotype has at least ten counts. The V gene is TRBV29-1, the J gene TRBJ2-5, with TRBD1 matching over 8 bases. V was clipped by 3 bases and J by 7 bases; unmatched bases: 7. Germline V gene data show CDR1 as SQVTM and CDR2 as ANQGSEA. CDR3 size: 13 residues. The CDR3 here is CSVDLDRVGTQYF. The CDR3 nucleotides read TGCAGCGTTGATTTGGACAGGGTCGGGACCCAGTACTTC.

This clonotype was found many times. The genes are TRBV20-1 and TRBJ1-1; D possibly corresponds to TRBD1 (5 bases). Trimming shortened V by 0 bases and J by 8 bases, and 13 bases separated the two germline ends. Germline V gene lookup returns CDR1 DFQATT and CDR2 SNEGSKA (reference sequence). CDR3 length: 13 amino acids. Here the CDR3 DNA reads TGCAGTGCTAGAGATTGGGGGACTTACGAAGCTTTCTTT. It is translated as CSARDWGTYEAFF.

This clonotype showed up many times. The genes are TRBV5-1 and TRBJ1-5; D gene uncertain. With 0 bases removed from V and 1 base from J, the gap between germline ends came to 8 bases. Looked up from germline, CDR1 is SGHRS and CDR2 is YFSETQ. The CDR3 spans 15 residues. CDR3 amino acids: CASSLDAGSNQPQHF. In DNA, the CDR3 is TGCGCCAGCAGCTTGGACGCGGGGAGCAATCAGCCCCAGCATTTT.

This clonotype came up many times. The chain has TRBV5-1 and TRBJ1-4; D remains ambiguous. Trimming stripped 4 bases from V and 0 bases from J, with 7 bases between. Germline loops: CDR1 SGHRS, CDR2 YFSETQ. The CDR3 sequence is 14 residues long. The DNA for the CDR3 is TGCGCCAGCAGCCCGGAGGCAACTAATGAAAAACTGTTTTTT. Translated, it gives CASSPEATNEKLFF.